This is a list of T cell receptor beta chains from one sample in a study of T cell changes during pregnancy in multiple sclerosis. TCRdb keeps only in-frame clones here, not all; method: immunoSEQ multiplex PCR. This table has 80,000 or so clones, 92% appearing once. The sample in question was peripheral blood, obtained before pregnancy. The receptors were sampled from a female donor with multiple sclerosis, enrolled in a pregnancy study. Each CDR3 is given with its conserved first and last residue. The D gene is left open where the match is weak. Where a row states a size, it is once, few, many or the class of an expanded clone; other rows omit it.

>TRBJ2-5|TRBV5-1|.|.
CASSLALVGETQYF
TGCGCCAGCAGCTTGGCACTAGTAGGTGAGACCCAGTACTTC
>TRBJ2-7|TRBV9|TRBD2|.
CASSPGTSQAEQYF
TGTGCCAGCAGCCCTGGGACTAGCCAGGCCGAGCAGTACTTC
>TRBJ2-3|TRBV11-3|TRBD2|once
CASSFNTLASRDTQYF
TGTGCCAGCAGCTTCAATACACTAGCGTCTAGGGATACGCAGTATTTT
>TRBJ2-3|TRBV7-8|.|.
CASSNKRGLDTDTQYF
TGTGCCAGCAGCAATAAAAGGGGGTTGGACACAGATACGCAGTATTTT
>TRBJ2-5|TRBV15|TRBD1|.
CATSTSRTGERETQYF
TGTGCCACCAGCACATCCCGAACAGGGGAGCGGGAGACCCAGTACTTC
>TRBJ2-4|TRBV7-3|TRBD1|.
CASSLGPTTGVRAKNIQYF
TGTGCCAGCAGCTTAGGCCCCACGACAGGGGTCAGAGCCAAAAACATTCAGTACTTC
>TRBJ2-1|TRBV6-1|TRBD2|.
CASSELSGGAREQFF
TGTGCCAGCAGTGAATTGAGCGGGGGGGCCAGAGAGCAGTTCTTC
>TRBJ2-2|TRBV4-1|TRBD2|.
CASSQGLAGTGELFF
TGCGCCAGCAGCCAAGGGCTAGCGGGGACCGGGGAGCTGTTTTTT
>TRBJ1-6|TRBV30|.|.
CAWSVRGPPLHF
TGTGCCTGGAGTGTACGTGGGCCACCCCTCCACTTT
>TRBJ2-7|TRBV11-2|TRBD1|.
CASSVGQGPYEQYF
TGTGCCAGCAGCGTTGGACAGGGGCCCTACGAGCAGTACTTC
>TRBJ1-6|TRBV6-1|.|.
CASSEDVHGGRNSPLHF
TGTGCCAGCAGTGAAGATGTTCACGGGGGTCGCAATTCACCCCTCCACTTT
>TRBJ2-5|TRBV18|.|.
CASSYPQETQYF
TGTGCCAGCTCATATCCCCAAGAGACCCAGTACTTC
>TRBJ2-7|TRBV7-9|TRBD1|.
CASSLPGQGNSYEQYF
TGTGCCAGCAGCTTACCAGGACAGGGGAACAGTTACGAGCAGTACTTC
>TRBJ1-1|TRBV10-1|.|.
CASGRGGKTEAFF
TGCGCGAGTGGTCGGGGAGGAAAAACTGAAGCTTTCTTT
>TRBJ2-1|TRBV12-5|.|.
CASGLAGIRFF
TGTGCTAGTGGTTTGGCGGGGATTCGGTTCTTC
>TRBJ1-2|TRBV25-1|.|once
CASSERTVGYGYTF
TGTGCCAGCAGTGAGCGGACAGTCGGCTATGGCTACACCTTC
>TRBJ1-5|TRBV19|TRBD1|.
CASSTTGNQPQHF
TGTGCCAGTAGTACGACAGGGAATCAGCCCCAGCATTTT
>TRBJ2-1|TRBV5-1|TRBD2|.
CASKLRGGLDEQFF
TGCGCCAGCAAGTTGCGGGGGGGCTTGGATGAGCAGTTCTTC
>TRBJ1-3|TRBV9|.|.
CASSVGGSSGNTIYF
TGTGCCAGCAGCGTAGGAGGCAGCTCTGGAAACACCATATATTTT
>TRBJ1-1|TRBV28|.|.
CASSATAMNTEAFF
TGTGCCAGCAGTGCCACAGCTATGAACACTGAAGCTTTCTTT
>TRBJ2-2|TRBV6-5|.|.
CASSYSNSGELFF
TGTGCCAGCAGTTACTCGAACAGCGGGGAGCTGTTTTTT
>TRBJ1-2|TRBV5-4|.|once
CASSPGTGWSYGYTF
TGTGCCAGCAGCCCTGGCACAGGGTGGAGCTATGGCTACACCTTC
>TRBJ1-3|TRBV9|.|.
CASSVGNPAARSGNTIYF
TGTGCCAGCAGCGTGGGCAACCCAGCGGCGCGCTCTGGAAACACCATATATTTT
>TRBJ2-6|TRBV21-1|.|.
CAPPRGKNSGANVLTF
TGTGCCCCTCCTCGCGGTAAGAACTCTGGGGCCAACGTCCTGACTTTC
>TRBJ2-5|TRBV5-6|.|.
CASSPLGDGLETQYF
TGTGCCAGCAGCCCCTTAGGAGACGGGTTAGAGACCCAGTACTTC
>TRBJ1-5|TRBV30|.|once
CAWSAVVSNQPQHF
TGTGCCTGGAGTGCGGTAGTGAGCAATCAGCCCCAGCATTTT
>TRBJ1-6|TRBV2|TRBD1|.
CASTSRDSFNSPLHF
TGTGCCAGCACCTCCCGGGACAGCTTCAATTCACCCCTCCACTTT
>TRBJ2-7|TRBV6-5|.|once
CASSRQVSYEQYF
TGTGCCAGCAGTCGACAGGTGTCCTACGAGCAGTACTTC
>TRBJ2-3|TRBV27|TRBD2|.
CASSFQTGRGAPSTDTQYF
TGTGCCAGCAGTTTCCAAACCGGGCGGGGGGCCCCTAGCACAGATACGCAGTATTTT
>TRBJ2-7|TRBV5-1|.|.
CASSLGTSSSYEQYF
TGCGCCAGCAGCTTGGGGACTTCTAGCTCCTACGAGCAGTACTTC
>TRBJ1-2|TRBV19|TRBD1|.
CASRDRSGQPHHGYTF
TGTGCCAGTAGGGACCGATCGGGACAGCCCCACCATGGCTACACCTTC
>TRBJ2-5|TRBV5-4|TRBD2|.
CASSLGLAGGSYQETQYF
TGTGCCAGCAGCTTGGGACTAGCGGGGGGATCGTACCAAGAGACCCAGTACTTC
>TRBJ2-1|TRBV30|.|.
CAWSVQGPYNEQFF
TGTGCCTGGAGTGTACAGGGACCCTACAATGAGCAGTTCTTC
>TRBJ2-7|TRBV12-5|.|once
CASGLAGYYEQYF
TGTGCTAGTGGTTTGGCAGGGTACTACGAGCAGTACTTC
>TRBJ2-3|TRBV14|TRBD2|.
CASSQELAGHTDTQYF
TGTGCCAGCAGCCAAGAGCTAGCGGGGCACACAGATACGCAGTATTTT
>TRBJ1-2|TRBV27|.|.
CASSLRGGSNYGYTF
TGTGCCAGCAGCTTAAGGGGGGGATCTAACTATGGCTACACCTTC
>TRBJ1-2|TRBV19|TRBD1|.
CAGGDRGIWYGYTF
TGTGCCGGGGGGGACAGGGGGATTTGGTATGGCTACACCTTC
>TRBJ2-5|TRBV7-6|TRBD1|.
CASSLGQVRETQYF
TGTGCCAGCAGCCTTGGACAGGTCAGAGAGACCCAGTACTTC
>TRBJ2-1|TRBV21-1|.|.
CAGSCRGRSYNEQFF
TGTGCCGGTTCCTGTCGAGGGAGGTCCTACAATGAGCAGTTCTTC
>TRBJ2-1|TRBV5-4|TRBD1|.
CASSSGGTGSPNEQFF
TGTGCCAGCAGCTCCGGGGGGACAGGGAGCCCCAATGAGCAGTTCTTC
>TRBJ1-4|TRBV30|.|.
CAWSLNEGEKLFF
TGTGCCTGGAGTCTCAACGAGGGTGAAAAACTGTTTTTT